This paragraph covers one TCR beta chain sequence. This record belongs to a study of low-dose radiotherapy and immunotherapy resistance in tumors. cDNA synthesis used a TRAV/TRBV-specific primer set for both chains. Over about 19 PCR cycles, TCRs were amplified from a constant-region primer and V-primer adapter. In vitro transcription was used to amplify the isolated mRNA. TCRdb re-called the reads with MiXCR, one entry per CDR3 protein. The sample yields under 11,000 distinct CDR3 sequences, around three fifths seen once. Germline trimming cut 8 bases from V and 0 bases from J; bases unmatched to any gene: 11. The CDR3 extends over 16 amino acids. The germline gives CDR1 MNHEY, CDR2 SVGAGI.

The origin of this receptor is a human donor with advanced metastatic prostate, ovarian, gallbladder or colorectal cancer (not recorded which). This table probably holds off-target reads from a library built for another chain. J is TRBJ2-3 and V is TRBV6-5; 7 bases align to TRBD1. Here the CDR3 DNA reads TGTGCCAGCGGGAGACAGGGCCCCCCTAGCACAGATACGCAGTATTTT. Amino acids: CASGRQGPPSTDTQYF.